The clone carrying this T cell receptor beta chain has a handful of counts. Time point in this sample: persistent/refractory GD, antithyroid drugs over 5 years with positive TRAb. PBMCs provided the RNA from which the TCR library was made. The data were obtained in a study of regulatory T cells in long-lasting Graves disease. Looked up from germline, CDR1 is MNHEY and CDR2 is SVGEGT. The CDR3 runs to 15 residues. J gave up 6 bases and V 0 bases, and 7 bases lay outside the gene matches. According to the study, TCR beta libraries were built with iRepertoire HTBI primers and CDR3-region Arm-PCR. TCRdb reprocessed the multiplex PCR reads via MiXCR and lists one record per CDR3 protein. The sample includes about 470,000 distinct CDR3 sequences, around 21% seen only once; the top ten take 7% to 9.5%.

The sequencing used peripheral blood mononuclear cells (PBMCs), collected when the disease was refractory, from a patient treated with antithyroid drugs. The TCR originated in a female donor with Graves disease. V gene TRBV6-2 or TRBV6-3 combines with J gene TRBJ2-7; 8 bases agree with TRBD1. This chain's CDR3 is CASSYSGQDVVEQYF. CDR3 sequence (DNA): TGTGCCAGCAGTTACTCGGGACAGGATGTCGTCGAGCAGTACTTC.